Shown below are 23 T cell receptor beta chains from a single sample sequenced in a study of blood T cell repertoires in COVID-19. Here immunoSEQ multiplex PCR was the method, and the copy in TCRdb shows in-frame clones only, minus some. The sample lists some 250,000 clones; approximately 86% were seen once. The sample taken for sequencing was peripheral blood. These receptors were collected from a man younger than 40 with active or convalescent COVID-19.

V gene TRBV5-1 combines with J gene TRBJ2-7; 9 nucleotides line up with TRBD1. The germline CDR1 and CDR2 sequences are SGHRS and YFSETQ. V dropped 4 bases and J dropped 4; count of bases not matched to a gene: 6. CDR3 length equals 14 residues. The CDR3 coding sequence is TGCGCCAGCAGCGCACAGGGGGCGAATTACGAGCAGTACTTC. Translation: CASSAQGANYEQYF.

The rearrangement joins TRBV9 to TRBJ2-2, with D maybe TRBD1 (5 bases). The germline V gene encodes CDR1 SGDLS and CDR2 YYNGEE. The CDR3 contains 13 residues. Trimming took 4 bases from V and 9 from J, leaving 13 bases between them. CDR3: CASSKDSARELFF. The CDR3 DNA sequence: TGTGCCAGCAGCAAAGACAGCGCAAGGGAGCTGTTTTTT.

V and J are TRBV16 and TRBJ2-1; 7 bases are shared with TRBD2. The J segment lost 0 bases and the V segment lost 0 bases, leaving 2 bases of the junction unmatched. The CDR3 extends over 16 amino acids. Germline V CDR1 and CDR2: KGHSY, FQNENV. CDR3 DNA sequence: TGTGCCAGCAGCCAATCCGGGGGGAGCTCCTACAATGAGCAGTTCTTC. Protein product: CASSQSGGSSYNEQFF.

In this sample, this clone turned up once. The V call is TRBV7-8, the J call TRBJ2-7; 11 bases map to TRBD2. The CDR3 is 15 amino acids. Germline CDR1 and CDR2: SGHVS and FQNEAQ. The V gene end was trimmed by 3 bases and the J gene end by 3 bases; junction bases not matched to a gene: 4. CDR3: CASSFGTSGYYEQYF. The DNA for the CDR3 is TGTGCCAGCAGCTTCGGGACTAGCGGCTACTACGAGCAGTACTTC.

V usage is TRBV5-5 and J usage is TRBJ2-7; no reliable D call. In germline, CDR1 is SGHKS, CDR2 YYEKEE (reference sequence). This CDR3 spans 15 amino acids. Trimming left V 0 bases short and J 2 bases short, with 12 bases between. CDR3 in amino acids: CASSLGLYATYEQYF. The CDR3 bases are TGTGCCAGCAGCTTGGGGTTGTACGCGACCTACGAGCAGTACTTC.

The chain uses TRBV7-9 and TRBJ1-1, with D hard to call. From germline, CDR1 is SEHNR and CDR2 FQNEAQ (reference sequence). V lost 1 base and J lost 4, with 10 bases in between. The CDR3 sequence is 14 residues long. CDR3 region: CASSLGPSGTEAFF. CDR3 DNA: TGTGCCAGCAGCTTAGGGCCTTCGGGCACTGAAGCTTTCTTT.

The chain carries TRBV29-1 and TRBJ1-2, with D perhaps TRBD1 (5 bases). Germline V gene lookup returns CDR1 SQVTM and CDR2 ANQGSEA. This CDR3 has 13 amino acids. Trimming pared 4 bases from V and 5 bases from J, leaving 14 bases between. DNA of the CDR3: TGCAGCGTTGGTATGGGGGGTATTTATGGCTACACCTTC. Translation gives CSVGMGGIYGYTF.

The J gene is TRBJ1-1, the V gene TRBV27; D uncertain. Germline CDR1 reads MNHEY; CDR2 reads SMNVEV (reference sequence). This CDR3 is built from 14 residues. V shed 2 bases and J shed 8 bases, with 15 bases lying between them. CDR3 in DNA: TGTGCCAGCAGTTTAGTTCGGGGTAGGTCCGAAGCTTTCTTT. It yields the protein CASSLVRGRSEAFF.

V is TRBV4-1 and J is TRBJ2-7, with D tentatively TRBD1 (6 bases). V shed 4 bases and J shed 6 bases, with 13 bases lying between them. This CDR3 region has 13 residues. CDR1 is MGHRA and CDR2 is YSYEKL in the germline V gene. The CDR3 DNA follows: TGCGCCAGCAGCCCAACAGGGTTAGGCGAGCAGTACTTC. Amino acids: CASSPTGLGEQYF.

This clone was seen once. The chain employs TRBV7-4 and TRBJ1-5; no clear D gene. Per germline, CDR1 SGHVT and CDR2 SQSDAQ. V was clipped by 3 bases and J by 0 bases, with 9 bases between them. The CDR3 extends over 15 amino acids. Here the CDR3 reads CASSFIGDSNQPQHF. The CDR3 bases are TGTGCCAGCAGCTTTATAGGAGATAGCAATCAGCCCCAGCATTTT.

This clone appeared a single time. The chain employs TRBV7-8 and TRBJ2-7, with 11 bases that match TRBD1. The length of the CDR3 is 18 residues. CDR1 and CDR2 from the germline V gene are SGHVS and FQNEAQ. Trimming at V came to 5 bases and at J to 1 base, leaving 13 bases not matched to a gene. The CDR3 sequence: CASSPFAGTGGNSYEQYF. Written as DNA, the CDR3 is TGTGCCAGCAGCCCGTTCGCCGGGACAGGGGGTAATTCCTACGAGCAGTACTTC.

The gene calls are TRBV6-2 or TRBV6-3 and TRBJ2-1; D gene unclear. The CDR3 totals 14 residues. From germline, CDR1 is MNHEY and CDR2 SVGEGT. V was trimmed by 5 bases and J by 6 bases, leaving 14 bases between them. CDR3 in DNA: TGTGCCAGCAGTGCAGGATTGATGTCCAATGAGCAGTTCTTC. This gives the protein CASSAGLMSNEQFF.

The chain combines TRBV11-3 with TRBJ2-2, with D possibly matching TRBD1 (6 bases). V lost 1 base to trimming and J lost 4 bases, with 10 bases between them. Germline values: CDR1 SGHNT, CDR2 YENEEA. The CDR3 has 15 amino acids. The CDR3 reads CASSLGGHSTGELFF. In DNA form, the CDR3 reads TGTGCCAGCAGCTTAGGGGGACACAGCACCGGGGAGCTGTTTTTT.

This chain links TRBV19 with TRBJ2-7, with a weak D call TRBD1 (6 bases). The length of the CDR3 is 15 residues. CDR1 and CDR2 from the germline V gene are LNHDA and SQIVND (reference sequence). Between the trimmed V and J ends, which lost 3 bases and 2 bases, there was a span of 14 bases. CDR3 loop: CASSIGPDSAYEQYF. CDR3 nucleotides: TGTGCCAGTAGTATTGGACCGGACAGTGCCTACGAGCAGTACTTC.

V gene TRBV5-4 combines with J gene TRBJ1-5; TRBD1 aligns across 7 bases. The CDR3 covers 20 residues. Per the germline V gene, CDR1 is SGHNT and CDR2 is YYREEE (reference sequence). The V gene end was trimmed by 4 bases and the J gene end by 4 bases; junction bases not matched to a gene: 23. The CDR3 protein is CASSPRTGGDRNRLNQPQHF. Here the CDR3 DNA reads TGTGCCAGCAGCCCGCGCACGGGGGGGGACAGAAACCGACTGAATCAGCCCCAGCATTTT.

In this sample, this clone turned up once. The chain carries TRBV11-2 and TRBJ2-1; 7 nucleotides line up with TRBD1. This CDR3 has 16 amino acids. Germline lookup yields CDR1 SGHAT and CDR2 FQNNGV. Trimming took 4 bases from V and 2 from J; bases not matched to a gene: 8. The DNA for the CDR3 is TGTGCCAGCAGCTATTTTTCTGGGACAGCCTACAATGAGCAGTTCTTC. Residues: CASSYFSGTAYNEQFF.

This clone has just a few counts. The chain links TRBV6-5 to TRBJ1-2; D is undetermined. The V gene lost 4 bases and the J gene lost 3 bases, with 12 bases spanning the gap. The CDR3 is made up of 14 amino acids. CDR1 is MNHEY and CDR2 is SVGAGI in the germline V gene. The CDR3 coding sequence is TGTGCCAGCAGTTCTGTAGGAGTGTACTATGGCTACACCTTC. Its translation is CASSSVGVYYGYTF.

This chain connects TRBV5-1 to TRBJ2-7; 7 bases fit TRBD2. The CDR3 sequence is 15 residues long. V shed 3 bases, J shed 2 bases, and the junction held 8 bases outside the gene matches. Germline V lookup: CDR1 SGHRS, CDR2 YFSETQ. CDR3 protein: CASSSKRGGPYEQYF. Here the CDR3 DNA reads TGCGCCAGCAGCTCCAAGCGGGGAGGGCCCTACGAGCAGTACTTC. Full variable domain (remainder filled in from reference TRBV5-1 and TRBJ2-7): KAGVTQTPRYLIKTRGQQVTLSCSPISGHRSVSWYQQTPGQGLQFLFEYFSETQRNKGNFPGRFSGRQFSNSRSEMNVSTLELGDSALYLCASSSKRGGPYEQYFGPGTRLTVT.

This clone was detected only once. The gene calls are TRBV27 and TRBJ1-5, with a weak D call TRBD1 (5 bases). The CDR3 is 14 amino acids. Germline CDR1 and CDR2: MNHEY and SMNVEV (reference sequence). With 2 bases removed from V and 4 bases from J, the gap between germline ends came to 9 bases. CDR3 loop: CASSLRGVNQPQHF. CDR3 in DNA: TGTGCCAGCAGTTTACGGGGGGTTAATCAGCCCCAGCATTTT.

This chain connects TRBV7-6 to TRBJ1-5; 7 positions agree with TRBD1. Germline V gives CDR1 SGHVS, CDR2 FNYEAQ. The CDR3 is 15 residues long. The V and J ends lost 2 bases and 0 bases, in that order; junction bases with no gene match: 1. The CDR3 region has the DNA TGTGCCAGCAGCTTAACAGGGGATAGCAATCAGCCCCAGCATTTT. Protein sequence: CASSLTGDSNQPQHF.

The chain carries TRBV6-5 and TRBJ2-5; 7 bases match TRBD2. CDR1 is MNHEY and CDR2 is SVGAGI in the germline V gene. The CDR3 runs to 15 residues. With 7 bases clipped from V and 4 bases from J, the junction kept 12 bases outside the gene matches. CDR3: CASMSRTSVGETQYF. The CDR3 nucleotides are TGTGCCAGCATGTCCAGAACTAGCGTTGGAGAGACCCAGTACTTC.

The chain combines TRBV24-1 with TRBJ2-7; TRBD1 aligns across 11 bases. The CDR3 runs to 15 residues. V dropped 7 bases and J dropped 2; count of bases not matched to a gene: 6. Germline CDR1 is KGHDR and CDR2 is SFDVKD. The CDR3 sequence is CATRDRGPSPYEQYF. CDR3 nucleotide sequence: TGTGCCACCAGGGACAGGGGGCCTTCCCCCTACGAGCAGTACTTC.

The V gene is TRBV6-5, the J gene TRBJ2-5, with 8 bases lining up with TRBD1. From germline, CDR1 is MNHEY and CDR2 SVGAGI. This CDR3 spans 15 amino acids. V dropped 5 bases and J dropped 1; count of bases not matched to a gene: 6. CDR3 region: CASSQGARIQETQYF. CDR3 bases: TGTGCCAGCAGTCAGGGGGCGCGTATCCAAGAGACCCAGTACTTC.